These 14 T cell receptor beta chains were all obtained from the same sample, sequenced in a study of blood T cell repertoires in COVID-19 (dated by TCRdb to 2018 to 2021). Receptor amplification or capture employed the immunoSEQ multiplex PCR assay. What TCRdb holds here is the immuneACCESS table cut down to in-frame rearrangements. Part of the clones is not present; checked against another copy, under half of the missing clones reflect an unresolved V gene, and the others are unexplained. Counted in this sample were about 200,000 clones; roughly 89% of them appeared once. In total, the top ten clones hold 2% to 2.5% of the sample. The material sequenced was peripheral blood. These receptors came from a man aged 25-45 years who had recovered from COVID-19.

Only one count was recorded for this clone. This chain uses TRBV5-6 with TRBJ2-3; 7 bases line up with TRBD2. This CDR3 contains 14 residues. V lost 3 bases and J lost 6; bases outside the gene matches: 7. CDR1 and CDR2 (germline): SGHDT, YYEEEE. In DNA, the CDR3 is TGTGCCAGCAGCTGGGACTACACCGGGGATACGCAGTATTTT. Its translation is CASSWDYTGDTQYF. Using reference TRBV5-6 and TRBJ2-3 for the parts outside the CDR3, the full variable domain is DAGVTQSPTHLIKTRGQQVTLRCSPKSGHDTVSWYQQALGQGPQFIFQYYEEEERQRGNFPDRFSGHQFPNYSSELNVNALLLGDSALYLCASSWDYTGDTQYFGPGTRLTVL.

The V and J genes are TRBV6-6 and TRBJ1-1; 9 positions match TRBD1. The V and J ends lost 2 bases and 4 bases, in that order; junction bases with no gene match: 8. The CDR3 is 16 amino acids. In germline, CDR1 is MNHNY, CDR2 SVGAGI (reference sequence). The CDR3 sequence is CASSYPMTGGATEAFF. The CDR3 DNA is TGTGCCAGCAGTTACCCAATGACAGGGGGAGCCACTGAAGCTTTCTTT.

The chain couples TRBV12-3 or TRBV12-4 to TRBJ1-5, with no clear D. The CDR3 loop spans 11 amino acids. Deletions cut 3 bases from V and 9 bases from J, with 6 bases between. CDR3 nucleotides: TGTGCCAGCAGTTTGTACGGGCCCCAGCATTTT. This sequence encodes CASSLYGPQHF.

V gene TRBV7-8 combines with J gene TRBJ1-3; D unresolved. The CDR3 is 15 residues long. Germline V gene data show CDR1 as SGHVS and CDR2 as FQNEAQ. The ends were cut back, 1 base at V and 0 bases at J, with 7 bases in the middle. As DNA, the CDR3 is TGTGCCAGCAGCTTAGGTTCCAGCTCTGGAAACACCATATATTTT. The encoded protein is CASSLGSSSGNTIYF.

This clone was counted a single time. The chain is built from TRBV6-2 or TRBV6-3 and TRBJ1-2; D gene ambiguous. The CDR3 runs to 12 residues. V lost 4 bases to trimming and J lost 4 bases, with 7 bases between them. Germline loops: CDR1 MNHEY, CDR2 SVGEGT. This CDR3 is CASSFAGYGYTF. In DNA form, the CDR3 reads TGTGCCAGCAGTTTCGCCGGCTATGGCTACACCTTC.

This chain connects TRBV15 to TRBJ2-7; 7 bases map to TRBD1. After removal of 4 bases from V and 4 bases from J, the junction contained 4 bases not matched to a gene. Germline CDR1 and CDR2: LNHNV and YYDKDF (reference sequence). The CDR3 contains 13 residues. This chain's CDR3 is CATSTQQGYEQYF. In DNA, the CDR3 is TGTGCCACCAGCACTCAACAGGGGTACGAGCAGTACTTC. Full variable domain (outside the CDR3, taken from reference TRBV15 and TRBJ2-7): DAMVIQNPRYQVTQFGKPVTLSCSQTLNHNVMYWYQQKSSQAPKLLFHYYDKDFNNEADTPDNFQSRRPNTSFCFLDIRSPGLGDTAMYLCATSTQQGYEQYFGPGTRLTVT.

This clone has at least ten counts. The chain couples TRBV10-3 to TRBJ2-3; 9 bases align to TRBD2. This CDR3 has 14 residues. The junction had 3 bases not matched to a gene; V was cut back by 5 bases and J by 3 bases. Per the germline V gene, CDR1 is ENHRY and CDR2 is SYGVKD. CDR3 amino acids: CAISRGGDTDTQYF. In DNA, the CDR3 is TGTGCCATCAGTCGCGGGGGGGATACAGATACGCAGTATTTT.

The V call is TRBV6-6, the J call TRBJ1-1, with D maybe TRBD1 (6 bases). The CDR3 spans 14 residues. Germline V gene data show CDR1 as MNHNY and CDR2 as SVGAGI (reference sequence). Trimming shortened V by 8 bases and J by 0 bases, and 13 bases separated the two germline ends. CDR3 bases: TGTGCCAGCGGTGACAGGTTATTGAACACTGAAGCTTTCTTT. Protein: CASGDRLLNTEAFF.

CDR3 protein: CASSPLDRVRPDEAFF. The CDR3 bases are TGTGCCAGCTCACCTTTGGACAGGGTCCGCCCTGATGAAGCTTTCTTT. The rearrangement joins TRBV18 to TRBJ1-1; 8 positions match TRBD1. With V trimmed by 3 bases and J by 7 bases, 13 bases remained unmatched. The CDR3 is 16 residues long. Per the germline V gene, CDR1 is KGHSH and CDR2 is LQKENI.

The chain uses TRBV18 and TRBJ2-2; no clear D. The V and J ends lost 5 bases and 2 bases respectively, with 12 bases between them. The CDR3 runs to 15 residues. Per the germline V gene, CDR1 is KGHSH and CDR2 is LQKENI. CDR3 loop: CASSSFGLNTGELFF. CDR3 in DNA: TGTGCCAGCTCATCTTTTGGGCTAAACACCGGGGAGCTGTTTTTT.

In DNA form, the CDR3 reads TGTGCCAGCAGTTACTCCGGACAGTTCTATGGCTACACCTTC. This sequence encodes CASSYSGQFYGYTF. This sequence joins TRBV6-5 and TRBJ1-2; D is perhaps TRBD1 (6 bases). The CDR3 consists of 14 residues. Germline CDR1 MNHEY, CDR2 SVGAGI. Trimming left V 0 bases short and J 4 bases short, with 9 bases between.

This chain connects TRBV10-3 to TRBJ1-2; tentatively, D is TRBD1 (6 bases). Deletions cut 8 bases from V and 4 bases from J, with 20 bases between. CDR1 ENHRY and CDR2 SYGVKD come from the germline V gene. This CDR3 has 15 residues. The CDR3 is CAIEEGEGRGYGYTF. The CDR3 DNA reads TGTGCCATCGAAGAGGGGGAAGGCCGTGGCTATGGCTACACCTTC.

The CDR3 sequence: CASSPGGQGLYGYTF. The CDR3 bases are TGTGCCAGCAGCCCCGGCGGACAGGGTCTCTATGGCTACACCTTC. J is TRBJ1-2 and V is TRBV9, with 8 bases that match TRBD1. Germline-derived CDR1 and CDR2 are SGDLS and YYNGEE. The trim removed 4 bases at V and 4 bases at J, leaving 9 bases unmatched. CDR3 length: 15 residues.

This clone showed up just a few times. This chain connects TRBV25-1 to TRBJ2-2; a possible D gene is TRBD1 (6 bases). Germline V CDR1 and CDR2: MGHDK, SYGVNS. Deletions cut 2 bases from V and 2 bases from J, with 9 bases between. This CDR3 comprises 15 residues. CDR3 residues: CASSEKDSNTGELFF. The CDR3 region has the DNA TGTGCCAGCAGTGAAAAGGACAGCAACACCGGGGAGCTGTTTTTT. Complete variable domain (other parts from reference TRBV25-1 and TRBJ2-2): EADIYQTPRYLVIGTGKKITLECSQTMGHDKMYWYQQDPGMELHLIHYSYGVNSTEKGDLSSESTVSRIRTEHFPLTLESARPSHTSQYLCASSEKDSNTGELFFGEGSRLTVL.